The 24 T cell receptor beta chains below all came from one sample that was sequenced in a study of blood T cells in healthy people across ages (dated by TCRdb to the mid-2010s). The method was 5' RACE. Sequencing relied on an Illumina HiSeq 2500. A second PCR of about 7 to 12 cycles was run with a J-beta primer mix and a sample-barcoded 5' primer. TCRdb's own reprocessing of the public reads used fastp at Q25 and MiXCR and kept productive beta chains. Each entry is one CDR3 protein sequence, shown with its most common DNA and genes. The sample table records roughly 800,000 distinct CDR3 sequences; 53% of these occur just once. The ten largest clonotypes hold about 42% of the sample. Sequenced sample: blood. The receptors originated from an older man in good health.

The chain has TRBV27 and TRBJ1-5, with D tentatively TRBD1 (5 bases). This CDR3 region has 14 residues. Trimming cost V 4 bases and J 6 bases, with 13 bases left between them. CDR1 and CDR2 from the germline V gene are MNHEY and SMNVEV (reference sequence). CDR3 in amino acids: CASSYAGGGQPQHF. CDR3 sequence (DNA): TGTGCCAGCAGTTACGCGGGGGGAGGTCAGCCCCAGCATTTT.

The genes are TRBV2 and TRBJ2-1, with D possibly matching TRBD2 (6 bases). The CDR3 sequence is 13 residues long. CDR1 and CDR2 from the germline V gene are SNHLY and FYNNEI. V lost 4 bases, J lost 9 bases, and 13 bases lay in between. CDR3 sequence reads: CASSGGVPPEQFF. The CDR3 DNA reads TGTGCCAGCAGTGGGGGGGTTCCACCTGAGCAGTTCTTC.

This chain links TRBV12-3 or TRBV12-4 with TRBJ2-6; 11 bases map to TRBD1. The CDR3 spans 18 residues. V lost 6 bases, J lost 0 bases, and 7 bases stayed unmatched. The CDR3 region is CASRRTGTGGSGANVLTF. The CDR3 DNA reads TGTGCCAGCAGAAGAACCGGGACAGGGGGCTCTGGGGCCAACGTCCTGACTTTC.

The V gene is TRBV7-3, the J gene TRBJ2-3, with D unresolved. The CDR3 length is 14 residues. V shed 5 bases and J shed 2 bases, with 11 bases lying between them. In germline, CDR1 is SGHTA, CDR2 FQGTGA. The CDR3 nucleotides read TGTGCCAGCAGCCACGGAGACCCCACAGATACGCAGTATTTT. As protein: CASSHGDPTDTQYF. Using reference TRBV7-3 and TRBJ2-3 for the parts outside the CDR3, the full variable domain is GAGVSQTPSNKVTEKGKYVELRCDPISGHTALYWYRQSLGQGPEFLIYFQGTGAADDSGLPNDRFFAVRPEGSVSTLKIQRTERGDSAVYLCASSHGDPTDTQYFGPGTRLTVL.

This sequence joins TRBV6-2 or TRBV6-3 and TRBJ2-5; 9 nucleotides match TRBD2. The J call may be faulty, since TRBJ2-7 better matches the DNA end. Germline V gene sequence: CDR1 MNHEY, CDR2 SVGEGT. The CDR3 has 15 residues. CDR3 sequence (DNA): TGTGCCAGCAGTGATCCGCGGGAGGGGAGCTACGAGCAGTACTTC. Its protein is CASSDPREGSYEQYF.

V gene TRBV9 combines with J gene TRBJ1-2; the D gene is possibly TRBD1 (6 bases). Trimming shortened V by 0 bases and J by 4 bases, and 16 bases separated the two germline ends. Germline assignment: CDR1 SGDLS and CDR2 YYNGEE. There are 16 residues in the CDR3. CDR3 nucleotide sequence: TGTGCCAGCAGCGTAGACCTGGCAGGGGTGACCTATGGCTACACCTTC. It is translated as CASSVDLAGVTYGYTF.

The V and J genes are TRBV6-2 or TRBV6-3 and TRBJ2-1; TRBD2 is a possible D gene (5 bases). Looked up from germline, CDR1 is MNHEY and CDR2 is SVGEGT. The CDR3 is 14 amino acids. The V gene lost 5 bases and the J gene lost 8 bases, with 16 bases spanning the gap. CDR3 DNA: TGTGCCAGCAGTCACCCCCGGAGGTTGGATGAGCAGTTCTTC. Encoded protein: CASSHPRRLDEQFF.

V gene TRBV12-3 or TRBV12-4 combines with J gene TRBJ2-5; D is tentatively TRBD1 or TRBD2 (5 bases each). V lost 0 bases to trimming and J lost 5 bases, with 10 bases between them. This CDR3 spans 14 amino acids. The CDR3 is CASSLALRGETQYF. The DNA for the CDR3 is TGTGCCAGCAGTTTAGCGTTGAGGGGTGAGACCCAGTACTTC.

V usage is TRBV15 and J usage is TRBJ2-2; D gene unclear. The CDR3 loop spans 14 amino acids. V dropped 0 bases and J dropped 6 bases, with 8 bases sitting between them. The germline V gene encodes CDR1 LNHNV and CDR2 YYDKDF (reference sequence). CDR3 loop: CATSRDSEAGELFF. The CDR3 coding sequence is TGTGCCACCAGCAGAGATTCAGAGGCCGGGGAGCTGTTTTTT.

Only a few counts were recorded for this clonotype. The chain employs TRBV21-1 and TRBJ1-6; the D call of TRBD1 is as the table states it, not checked on the DNA. TRBV21-1 is recorded as a pseudogene. There are 19 residues in the CDR3. The CDR3 loop is CASSKAGQGAYSYNSPLHF. DNA of the CDR3: TGTGCCAGCAGCAAAGCGGGACAGGGGGCATATTCCTATAATTCACCCCTCCACTTT.

This clonotype was detected a few times. Written as DNA, the CDR3 is TGTGCCACCAGTGATCCGAGCCCCGTCAGGGGGAACCCAGATACGCAGTATTTT. Translating it yields CATSDPSPVRGNPDTQYF. The rearrangement uses TRBV24-1 and TRBJ2-3; 7 positions agree with TRBD1. CDR1 is KGHDR, CDR2 SFDVKD, per germline. The V and J ends lost 3 bases and 4 bases, in that order; junction bases with no gene match: 15. This CDR3 region has 18 residues.

This clonotype has just a few counts. J is TRBJ2-7 and V is TRBV25-1; tentative D call: TRBD1 (5 bases). Trimming took off 1 base at V and 2 bases at J, with 12 bases between the two ends. This CDR3 spans 15 amino acids. Germline V CDR1 and CDR2: MGHDK, SYGVNS. In nucleotides, the CDR3 is TGTGCCAGCAGTGAATTAAGGACAACTACCTACGAGCAGTACTTC. This sequence encodes CASSELRTTTYEQYF.

The CDR3 region is CAISYAPGQGPYSNQPQHF. CDR3 DNA: TGTGCCATCAGCTATGCCCCGGGACAGGGGCCTTATAGCAATCAGCCCCAGCATTTT. The genes are TRBV10-3 and TRBJ1-5, with TRBD1 identical over 10 bases. With V trimmed by 6 bases and J by 0 bases, 14 bases remained unmatched. CDR1 ENHRY and CDR2 SYGVKD come from the germline V gene. The CDR3 loop spans 19 amino acids.

The chain couples TRBV10-3 to TRBJ2-7, with 9 bases fitting TRBD1. CDR1 is ENHRY and CDR2 is SYGVKD in the germline V gene. The length of the CDR3 is 15 residues. The J segment lost 3 bases and the V segment lost 4 bases, leaving 7 bases of the junction unmatched. The chain's CDR3 is CAISGIDRGVYEQYF. CDR3 nucleotides: TGTGCCATCAGTGGAATCGACAGGGGGGTCTACGAGCAGTACTTC.

The chain has TRBV19 and TRBJ2-2; D not resolved. Looked up from germline, CDR1 is LNHDA and CDR2 is SQIVND (reference sequence). Trimming removed 1 base from V and 1 base from J, with 10 bases in between. This CDR3 has 16 amino acids. CDR3 region: CASSIASPLNTGELFF. CDR3 nucleotides: TGTGCCAGTAGTATAGCGTCACCATTGAACACCGGGGAGCTGTTTTTT.

The chain employs TRBV29-1 and TRBJ2-7, with D perhaps being TRBD1 or TRBD2 (5 bases each). The V gene lost 4 bases and the J gene lost 11 bases, with 15 bases spanning the gap. Germline assignment: CDR1 SQVTM and CDR2 ANQGSEA. The CDR3 is 11 residues long. This chain's CDR3 is CSVVSDGTEYF. The CDR3 DNA follows: TGCAGCGTTGTATCCGACGGGACGGAGTACTTC.

This rearrangement joins TRBV5-1 to TRBJ2-1, with 9 bases lining up with TRBD2. The V and J ends lost 4 bases and 7 bases, in that order; junction bases with no gene match: 9. From germline, CDR1 is SGHRS and CDR2 YFSETQ. This CDR3 is built from 15 residues. The CDR3 loop reads CASSPAGTSSNEQFF. The CDR3 DNA is TGCGCCAGCAGCCCCGCCGGGACTAGCTCAAATGAGCAGTTCTTC.

With respect to this clonotype: Mismatch with germline at one junction end may stem from a read error. The chain has TRBV18 and TRBJ2-5; D possibly uses TRBD1 or TRBD2 (5 bases each). The CDR3 loop spans 13 amino acids. Per the germline V gene, CDR1 is KGHSH and CDR2 is LQKENI. Written as DNA, the CDR3 is TGTGCCAGCTCGGAAAGGGACCAACAGACCCAGTACTTC. As protein: CASSERDQQTQYF.

The CDR3: CSARDPVGFEQFF. Here the CDR3 DNA reads TGCAGTGCTAGAGATCCGGTGGGTTTTGAGCAGTTCTTC. The chain employs TRBV20-1 and TRBJ2-1; no definite D call. Trimming stripped 0 bases from V and 9 bases from J, with 12 bases between. Germline lookup yields CDR1 DFQATT and CDR2 SNEGSKA (reference sequence). CDR3 length: 13 amino acids.

This clonotype was counted between two and nine times. The V gene is TRBV5-1, the J gene TRBJ2-4; 10 positions match TRBD2. This CDR3 is 14 amino acids long. J lost 8 bases, V lost 4 bases, and 6 bases had no gene match. Germline V gene data show CDR1 as SGHRS and CDR2 as YFSETQ. The CDR3 loop is CASSPTAGGDIQYF. The CDR3 DNA sequence: TGCGCCAGCAGCCCTACAGCGGGAGGGGACATTCAGTACTTC.

The rearrangement links TRBV20-1 to TRBJ2-7, with 12 bases that match TRBD2. Germline V gene data show CDR1 as DFQATT and CDR2 as SNEGSKA (reference sequence). This CDR3 is built from 14 residues. V dropped 6 bases and J dropped 0; count of bases not matched to a gene: 3. The DNA of the CDR3 is TGCAGTGCCCTGACTAGCGGGGGCTCCTACGAGCAGTACTTC. Residues: CSALTSGGSYEQYF.

The chain combines TRBV11-2 with TRBJ1-1; perhaps TRBD1 as D (6 bases). The length of the CDR3 is 14 residues. V gave up 5 bases and J gave up 4 bases, with 14 bases separating them. The germline V gene has CDR1 SGHAT and CDR2 FQNNGV. The CDR3: CASSPLGAPTEAFF. CDR3 in DNA: TGTGCCAGCAGCCCGTTGGGGGCGCCCACTGAAGCTTTCTTT.

The chain couples TRBV28 to TRBJ2-1; the match to TRBD1 covers 11 bases. This CDR3 contains 19 residues. The germline CDR1 and CDR2 sequences are MDHEN and SYDVKM. The V and J ends lost 6 bases and 0 bases, in that order; junction bases with no gene match: 13. DNA for the CDR3: TGTGCCAGCAGGACCCTGGACAGGGGGCAGGGAAGCTCCTACAATGAGCAGTTCTTC. Its protein product is CASRTLDRGQGSSYNEQFF.

V and J are TRBV24-1 and TRBJ2-1, with D perhaps assigned TRBD1 or TRBD2 (7 bases each). The V end was cut by 0 bases, the J end by 5 bases, with 19 bases between. Germline V gene data show CDR1 as KGHDR and CDR2 as SFDVKD. This CDR3 contains 18 residues. The DNA for the CDR3 is TGTGCCACCAGTGATTTGCCGGGGCAGGGGGGGACCCACAATGAGCAGTTCTTC. Amino acids: CATSDLPGQGGTHNEQFF.